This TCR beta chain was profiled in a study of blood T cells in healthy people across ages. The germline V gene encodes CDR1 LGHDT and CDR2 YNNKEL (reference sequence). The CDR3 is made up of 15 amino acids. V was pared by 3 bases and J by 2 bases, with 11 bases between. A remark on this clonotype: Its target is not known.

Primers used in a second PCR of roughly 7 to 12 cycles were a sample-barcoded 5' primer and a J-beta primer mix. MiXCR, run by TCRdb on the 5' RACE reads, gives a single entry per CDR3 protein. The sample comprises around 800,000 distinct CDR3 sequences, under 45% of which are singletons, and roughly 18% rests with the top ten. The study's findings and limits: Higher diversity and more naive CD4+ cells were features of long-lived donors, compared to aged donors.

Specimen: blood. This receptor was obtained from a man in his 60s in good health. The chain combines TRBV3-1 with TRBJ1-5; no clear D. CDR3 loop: CASSQNRAGNQPQHF. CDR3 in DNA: TGTGCCAGCAGCCAGAATCGGGCGGGCAATCAGCCCCAGCATTTT.